The 21 T cell receptor beta chains presented below share a single source sample, sequenced in a study of T cells in Graves' hyperthyroidism and ophthalmopathy. The CDR3 regions of TCR beta were amplified from RNA transcripts. With the HTBI primer set, the TCR CDR3 went through a first round of RT-PCR. MiXCR, applied by TCRdb to the multiplex PCR reads, yields one record per CDR3 protein. This table holds approximately 400,000 distinct CDR3 sequences, around 20% found once. Input material: blood. These receptors came from a man in his late teens or twenties with Graves' ophthalmopathy.

This chain uses TRBV6-6 with TRBJ2-2, with D maybe TRBD2 (6 bases). CDR1 MNHNY and CDR2 SVGAGI come from the germline V gene (reference sequence). The CDR3 length is 18 residues. V gave up 2 bases and J gave up 4 bases, with 20 bases separating them. CDR3: CASSYPSPRGGSTGELFF. The CDR3 coding sequence is TGTGCCAGCAGTTACCCGAGCCCGCGTGGGGGGAGCACCGGGGAGCTGTTTTTT.

This clonotype was counted many times. The chain links TRBV3-1 to TRBJ2-1; D remains unclear. The CDR3 contains 16 residues. V was cut by 0 bases and J by 2 bases, with 11 bases left in between. Germline V gene lookup returns CDR1 LGHDT and CDR2 YNNKEL (reference sequence). The CDR3 region is CASSQDNEVAYNEQFF. The CDR3 DNA is TGTGCCAGCAGCCAAGATAATGAGGTAGCCTACAATGAGCAGTTCTTC.

This clonotype was found many times. The V and J genes are TRBV7-8 and TRBJ2-3; TRBD2 matches 8 bases. CDR1 is SGHVS and CDR2 is FQNEAQ in the germline V gene. V shed 5 bases and J 4 bases; nucleotides not matched to a gene: 14. This CDR3 region has 17 residues. The DNA of the CDR3 is TGTGCCAGCAGCGAACTTGTAGCGGGGCTTTCCCCAGATACGCAGTATTTT. This sequence encodes CASSELVAGLSPDTQYF.

The table lists this clonotype with many counts. The chain links TRBV24-1 to TRBJ2-5; 10 bases are a match to TRBD1. The germline V gene encodes CDR1 KGHDR and CDR2 SFDVKD. The CDR3 has 17 residues. Trimming took 0 bases from V and 7 from J; bases not matched to a gene: 10. The DNA of the CDR3 is TGTGCCACCAGTGATTTGAGGGCCGGGACAGGGGACGGGACCCAGTACTTC. Protein: CATSDLRAGTGDGTQYF.

The chain carries TRBV10-3 and TRBJ2-3; D is possibly TRBD2 (7 bases). This CDR3 comprises 16 residues. Trimming took 4 bases from V and 4 from J, leaving 18 bases between them. Germline V gene sequence: CDR1 ENHRY, CDR2 SYGVKD. The DNA for the CDR3 is TGTGCCATCAGTGTAAAAGGGGGGGGCGTGTCAGATACGCAGTATTTT. Amino acid sequence: CAISVKGGGVSDTQYF.

This clonotype was detected ten times or more. The chain joins TRBV2 to TRBJ1-5; 8 bases align to TRBD1. CDR1 and CDR2 (germline): SNHLY, FYNNEI. There are 15 residues in the CDR3. The J segment lost 6 bases and the V segment lost 3 bases, leaving 7 bases of the junction unmatched. The CDR3 sequence: CASSDRTGTGQPQHF. CDR3 in DNA: TGTGCCAGCAGTGATCGGACAGGGACGGGTCAGCCCCAGCATTTT.

This chain links TRBV12-3 or TRBV12-4 with TRBJ1-5; 7 nucleotides align to TRBD1. V was clipped by 9 bases and J by 2 bases; unmatched bases: 7. There are 14 residues in the CDR3. CDR3 sequence (DNA): TGTGCCAGTCTCGGGGGGACAGGCAATCAGCCCCAGCATTTT. Protein: CASLGGTGNQPQHF.

This clonotype turned up a few times. The rearrangement joins TRBV18 to TRBJ1-5; D unresolved. Germline CDR1 reads KGHSH; CDR2 reads LQKENI. This CDR3 comprises 14 residues. Trimming removed 0 bases at V and 9 bases at J, with 12 bases between. The CDR3 nucleotides are TGTGCCAGCTCACCACCGTCATTGTCTGGGCCCCAGCATTTT. Its protein product is CASSPPSLSGPQHF.

This clonotype was detected many times. V gene TRBV6-1 combines with J gene TRBJ2-3, with TRBD2 matching over 8 bases. Germline V CDR1 and CDR2: MNHNS, SASEGT. V shed 5 bases and J 0 bases; nucleotides not matched to a gene: 7. There are 16 residues in the CDR3. CDR3 amino acids: CASSSILADSTDTQYF. The CDR3, as DNA: TGTGCCAGCAGTTCAATACTAGCGGATAGCACAGATACGCAGTATTTT.

This clonotype was observed at least ten times. The chain is built from TRBV27 and TRBJ2-5, with D perhaps TRBD2 (5 bases). The CDR3 runs to 17 residues. V lost 5 bases, J lost 2 bases, and 21 bases lay in between. Germline CDR1 is MNHEY and CDR2 is SMNVEV (reference sequence). CDR3 DNA: TGTGCCAGCAGTCTGATCCTGACGGGAAGGGTTCAAGAGACCCAGTACTTC. Its translation is CASSLILTGRVQETQYF.

The chain carries TRBV7-9 and TRBJ1-6; TRBD1 might be the D (5 bases). Germline CDR1 reads SEHNR; CDR2 reads FQNEAQ (reference sequence). The CDR3 sequence is 17 residues long. With 5 bases removed from V and 0 bases from J, the gap between germline ends came to 14 bases. In nucleotides, the CDR3 is TGTGCCAGCAGCACCGGGACTCCGAGCTCCTATAATTCACCCCTCCACTTT. Its protein product is CASSTGTPSSYNSPLHF.

This clonotype was detected many times. The chain joins TRBV6-1 to TRBJ1-2; D unresolved. V was trimmed by 1 base and J by 4 bases, leaving 10 bases between them. Per the germline V gene, CDR1 is MNHNS and CDR2 is SASEGT. CDR3 size: 14 residues. The CDR3 DNA reads TGTGCCAGCAGTGAAGTGGGGAACCCCTATGGCTACACCTTC. It codes for CASSEVGNPYGYTF.

The chain carries TRBV19 and TRBJ2-3; a weak D match, TRBD2 (7 bases). Germline V lookup: CDR1 LNHDA, CDR2 SQIVND (reference sequence). The CDR3 consists of 16 residues. V was pared by 6 bases and J by 2 bases, with 18 bases between. The CDR3 sequence: CASSKGQGRDTDTQYF. The CDR3 DNA reads as TGTGCCAGTAGCAAGGGGCAGGGGAGGGACACAGATACGCAGTATTTT.

The gene calls are TRBV24-1 and TRBJ2-5; 9 bases are a match to TRBD1. The CDR3 contains 13 residues. V dropped 7 bases and J dropped 5; count of bases not matched to a gene: 4. Germline CDR1 is KGHDR and CDR2 is SFDVKD. DNA for the CDR3: TGTGCCACCAGCGGACAGGGGTACGAGACCCAGTACTTC. It yields the protein CATSGQGYETQYF.

This clonotype was counted many times. The chain links TRBV12-3 or TRBV12-4 to TRBJ1-2; D gene unclear. Trimming removed 6 bases at V and 7 bases at J, with 18 bases between. The CDR3 runs 14 residues. The CDR3 DNA follows: TGTGCCAGCAGCCCGACGGAGTCTGGAGGTGGCTACACCTTC. It translates to CASSPTESGGGYTF.

Only a few counts were recorded for this clonotype. CDR3 in DNA: TGTGCCAGCAATAGCGGGGGCACCGGGGAGCTGTTTTTT. Residues: CASNSGGTGELFF. This chain connects TRBV7-9 to TRBJ2-2, with 9 bases that match TRBD2. Germline V CDR1 and CDR2: SEHNR, FQNEAQ (reference sequence). The CDR3 has 13 residues. Trimming took 7 bases from V and 4 from J; bases not matched to a gene: 1.

This sequence joins TRBV5-1 and TRBJ1-1, with D possibly TRBD1 on 6 matching bases. Trimming shortened V by 4 bases and J by 2 bases, and 15 bases separated the two germline ends. CDR3 size: 15 residues. CDR1 is SGHRS, CDR2 YFSETQ, per germline. The CDR3 nucleotides read TGCGCCAGCAGCCCGAAGGAGGGGGGCAACACTGAAGCTTTCTTT. Its translation is CASSPKEGGNTEAFF. The full variable domain, rest sourced from reference TRBV5-1 and TRBJ1-1, is KAGVTQTPRYLIKTRGQQVTLSCSPISGHRSVSWYQQTPGQGLQFLFEYFSETQRNKGNFPGRFSGRQFSNSRSEMNVSTLELGDSALYLCASSPKEGGNTEAFFGQGTRLTVV.

This clonotype was seen a handful of times. V gene TRBV5-8 combines with J gene TRBJ2-2; D remains ambiguous. CDR1 is SGHTS and CDR2 is YDEGEE in the germline V gene. Trimming pared 0 bases from V and 6 bases from J, leaving 9 bases between. The CDR3 has 14 residues. In DNA, the CDR3 is TGTGCCAGCAGCTTGGACCGAATTCCCGGGGAGCTGTTTTTT. Its protein product is CASSLDRIPGELFF. Filled out from reference TRBV5-8 and TRBJ2-2, the complete variable domain reads EAGVTQSPTHLIKTRGQQATLRCSPISGHTSVYWYQQALGLGLQFLLWYDEGEERNRGNFPPRFSGRQFPNYSSELNVNALELEDSALYLCASSLDRIPGELFFGEGSRLTVL.

There are many counts of this clonotype. The genes are TRBV12-3 or TRBV12-4 and TRBJ1-2, with D possibly matching TRBD1 (6 bases). The CDR3 consists of 14 residues. The V end was cut by 6 bases, the J end by 4 bases, with 15 bases between. CDR3 residues: CASSQTGPLYGYTF. The CDR3 DNA reads TGTGCCAGCAGCCAAACAGGGCCCCTCTATGGCTACACCTTC.

The chain is built from TRBV7-6 and TRBJ1-2; tentative D call: TRBD1 (6 bases). The germline V gene has CDR1 SGHVS and CDR2 FNYEAQ. CDR3 length equals 16 residues. Trimming removed 4 bases at V and 7 bases at J, with 22 bases between. CDR3 sequence: CASSSPGGGPSFGYTF. CDR3 bases: TGTGCCAGCAGCTCCCCCGGCGGGGGCCCCTCCTTTGGCTACACCTTC.

J is TRBJ1-4 and V is TRBV24-1; 7 positions match TRBD1. This CDR3 has 15 residues. Germline values: CDR1 KGHDR, CDR2 SFDVKD. The ends lost 5 bases at V and 7 bases at J; junction bases unmatched: 9. CDR3 nucleotide sequence: TGTGCCACCAGTGCCATGACAGGGTCTGGTGAAAAACTGTTTTTT. Protein product: CATSAMTGSGEKLFF.